This T cell receptor beta chain was captured in a study of T cell responses to AZD1222 COVID-19 vaccine. Notes on the study in general: Samples come after the peak T cell response, not at day 14. Vaccine-related CD4 TCRs covered spike, predominating at 160-218 and 743-854.

Generated by immunoSEQ multiplex PCR, the TCRdb table keeps only in-frame clones and is missing some. This table holds 95,000 to 150,000 clones, over 80% found once. Worth noting for this clone: As yet, its antigen is unknown.

Germline CDR1 is SGHTA and CDR2 is FQGNSA. V shed 5 bases and J 5 bases; nucleotides not matched to a gene: 10. This CDR3 is 15 amino acids long. This chain uses TRBV7-2 with TRBJ2-5; 8 bases fit TRBD2. The source is an adult in good health. Sequenced material: peripheral blood, taken on day 0 of AZD1222 vaccination. CDR3 coding DNA: TGTGCCAGCAGCCGGGGGGGAGTAAACGGGGAGACCCAGTACTTC. This encodes CASSRGGVNGETQYF.